A single sample gave rise to the 5 T cell receptor beta chains below, sequenced in a study of CD8 T cells in Susac syndrome. An input of roughly 0.5 to 1 ug of RNA was subjected to reverse transcription using random hexamers. Each CDR3 protein is one row after TCRdb ran MiXCR on the immunoSEQ multiplex PCR reads. The data show 150,000 to 180,000 distinct CDR3 sequences, approximately 95% seen once. The sample comprised CD4+ T cells from PBMCs. The receptors originated from a human donor with Susac syndrome.

J is TRBJ2-7 and V is TRBV4-3, with D maybe TRBD1 (7 bases). CDR1 and CDR2 from the germline V gene are LGHNA and YSLEER. The germline V and J ends were trimmed by 1 base and 5 bases, with 12 bases remaining between them. CDR3 size: 14 residues. The CDR3 bases are TGCGCCAGCAGCCAAGGGGTCAGGGGGGACGAGCAGTACTTC. Protein product: CASSQGVRGDEQYF.

V gene TRBV15 combines with J gene TRBJ1-2; D is unclear. Trimming cost V 1 base and J 6 bases, with 12 bases left between them. Germline V gene lookup returns CDR1 LNHNV and CDR2 YYDKDF (reference sequence). This CDR3 comprises 14 residues. CDR3 DNA: TGTGCCACCAGCAGAGGCCCCGGGATTGATGGCTACACCTTC. This encodes CATSRGPGIDGYTF. Full variable domain (remainder filled in from reference TRBV15 and TRBJ1-2): DAMVIQNPRYQVTQFGKPVTLSCSQTLNHNVMYWYQQKSSQAPKLLFHYYDKDFNNEADTPDNFQSRRPNTSFCFLDIRSPGLGDTAMYLCATSRGPGIDGYTFGSGTRLTVV.

The chain is built from TRBV29-1 and TRBJ1-1, with 8 bases matching TRBD1. V was pared by 7 bases and J by 3 bases, with 16 bases of the junction left unmatched. Germline CDR1 SQVTM, CDR2 ANQGSEA. This CDR3 is 16 amino acids long. CDR3 amino acids: CSALTGQGGRYTEAFF. The CDR3 coding sequence is TGCAGCGCCCTTACAGGACAGGGAGGGAGATACACTGAAGCTTTCTTT.

This CDR3 is CASSYDRVTSPLHF. CDR3 DNA: TGTGCCAGCAGCTACGACAGGGTTACATCACCCCTCCACTTT. The genes are TRBV9 and TRBJ1-6; 7 bases line up with TRBD1. Germline V CDR1 and CDR2: SGDLS, YYNGEE. Germline trimming cut 4 bases from V and 10 bases from J; bases unmatched to any gene: 8. The length of the CDR3 is 14 residues.

This clonotype was found once. The chain links TRBV27 to TRBJ2-2; weak D call: TRBD1 (6 bases). Germline lookup yields CDR1 MNHEY and CDR2 SMNVEV (reference sequence). Trimming cost V 5 bases and J 9 bases, with 16 bases left between them. The CDR3 spans 14 residues. DNA of the CDR3: TGTGCCAGCAGTACGGGGACACCCCAACGGGAGCTGTTTTTT. Protein product: CASSTGTPQRELFF.